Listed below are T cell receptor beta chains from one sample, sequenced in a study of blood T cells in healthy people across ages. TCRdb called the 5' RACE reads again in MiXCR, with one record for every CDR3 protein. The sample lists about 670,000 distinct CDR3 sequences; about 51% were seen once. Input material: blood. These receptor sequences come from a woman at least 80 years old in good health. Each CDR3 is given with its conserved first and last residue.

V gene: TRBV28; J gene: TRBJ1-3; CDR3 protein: CASSFPPNGNTIYF
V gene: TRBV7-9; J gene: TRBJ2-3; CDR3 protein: CASSLGVLAGGTDTQYF
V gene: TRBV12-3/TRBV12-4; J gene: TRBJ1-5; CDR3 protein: CASSLERAQPQHF
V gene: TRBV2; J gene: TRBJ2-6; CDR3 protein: CASSGRFSGANVLTF
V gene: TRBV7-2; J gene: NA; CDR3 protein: CASSLGLAVTYEQYF
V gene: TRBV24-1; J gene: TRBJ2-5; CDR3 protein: CATSKHDGETQYF
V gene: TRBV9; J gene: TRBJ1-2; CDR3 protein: CASSAMEGNYGYTF
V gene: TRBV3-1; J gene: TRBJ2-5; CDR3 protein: CASSQGPGDQYF
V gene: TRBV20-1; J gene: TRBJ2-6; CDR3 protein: CSASLRRSGANVLTF
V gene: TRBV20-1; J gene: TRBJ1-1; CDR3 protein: CSASRQGLNTEAFF
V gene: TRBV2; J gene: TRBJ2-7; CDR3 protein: CASRPDLTGGYEQYF
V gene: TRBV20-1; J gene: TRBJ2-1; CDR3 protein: CSARTGTSVYNEQFF
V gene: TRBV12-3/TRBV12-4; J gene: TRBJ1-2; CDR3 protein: CASSSGLYGYTF
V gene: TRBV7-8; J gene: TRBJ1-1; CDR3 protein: CASSPRRGSNTEAFF
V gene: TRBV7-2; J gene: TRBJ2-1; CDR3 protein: CASNIGGGPLGNEQFF
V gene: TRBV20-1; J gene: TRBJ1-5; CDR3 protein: CSARAPPGGDRHQPQHF
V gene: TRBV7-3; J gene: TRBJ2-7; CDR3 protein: CASSGGWSSYEQYF
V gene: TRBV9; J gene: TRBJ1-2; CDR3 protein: CASRADRGTYGYTF
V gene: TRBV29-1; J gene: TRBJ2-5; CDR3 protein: CSVCFMTSGGQETQYF
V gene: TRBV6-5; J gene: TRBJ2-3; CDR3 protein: CASTGTADSDTQYF
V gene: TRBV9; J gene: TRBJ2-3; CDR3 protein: CASSPTQASTDTQYF
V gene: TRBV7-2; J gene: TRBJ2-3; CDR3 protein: CASSFASSGTDTQYF
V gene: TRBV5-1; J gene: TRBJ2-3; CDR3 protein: CASSLGRAGITDTQYF
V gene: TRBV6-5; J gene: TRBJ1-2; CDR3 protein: CASSFDSVANYGYTF
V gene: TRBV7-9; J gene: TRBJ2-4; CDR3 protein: CASSLGLLKNIQYF
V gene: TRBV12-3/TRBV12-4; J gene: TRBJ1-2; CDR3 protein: CASSLSGVYGYTF
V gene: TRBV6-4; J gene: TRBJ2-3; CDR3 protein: CASSPPGQAGKKQYF
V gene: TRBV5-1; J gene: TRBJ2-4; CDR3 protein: CASSSSCYEPYF
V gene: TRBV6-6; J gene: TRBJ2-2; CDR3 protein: CASSYTTGSGELFF
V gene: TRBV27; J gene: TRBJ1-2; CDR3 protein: CASSLQGNGAHNYGYTF
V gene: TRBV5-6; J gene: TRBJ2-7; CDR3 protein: CASSLAARRDGYEQYF
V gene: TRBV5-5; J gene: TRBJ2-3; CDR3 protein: CASSPPGTQSRTDTQYF
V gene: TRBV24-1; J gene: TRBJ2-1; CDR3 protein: CATSDLNDRGSPYNEQFF
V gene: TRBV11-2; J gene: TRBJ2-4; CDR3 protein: CASSLSVDRAKNIQYF
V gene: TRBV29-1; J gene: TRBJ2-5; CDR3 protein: CSVGRGQVGETQYF
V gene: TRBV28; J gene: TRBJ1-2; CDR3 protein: CASNLGPYPHGYTF
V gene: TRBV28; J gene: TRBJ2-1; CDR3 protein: CASSLTGGREQFF
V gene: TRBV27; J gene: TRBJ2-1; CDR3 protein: CASSFPTSGGSNEQFF
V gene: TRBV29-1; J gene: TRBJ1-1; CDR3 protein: CSVQAANPEAFF
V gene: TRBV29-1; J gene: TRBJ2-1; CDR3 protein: CSARTGPTEQFF
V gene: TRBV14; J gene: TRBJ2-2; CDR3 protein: CASSQDFGGYRTGELFF
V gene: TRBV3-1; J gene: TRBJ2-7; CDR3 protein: CASSQEIAGYEQYF
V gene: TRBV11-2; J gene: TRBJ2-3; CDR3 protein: CASSLDQFEDTQYF
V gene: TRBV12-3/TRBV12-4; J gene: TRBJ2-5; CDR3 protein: CASSLWASETQYF
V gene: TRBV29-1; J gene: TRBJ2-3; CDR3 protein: CSVPGPRTDTQYF
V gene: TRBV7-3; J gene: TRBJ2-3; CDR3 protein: CASSPDPSIIDTQYF
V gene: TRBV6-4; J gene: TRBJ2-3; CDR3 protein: CASSDRGGLPQYF
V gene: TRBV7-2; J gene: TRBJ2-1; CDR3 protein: CASSLDSGGREFF
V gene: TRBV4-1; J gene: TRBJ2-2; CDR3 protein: CASRNSQGNTGELFF
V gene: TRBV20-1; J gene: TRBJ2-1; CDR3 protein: CSARRTRHEQFF
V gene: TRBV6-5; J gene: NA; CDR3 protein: CASSYKVSGYDEQYF
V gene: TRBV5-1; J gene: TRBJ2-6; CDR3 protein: CASALTLSGANVLTF
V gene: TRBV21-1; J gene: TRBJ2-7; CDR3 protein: CASRQQIIHYEQYF
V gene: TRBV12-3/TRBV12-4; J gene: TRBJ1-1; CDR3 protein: CASSLGKGNTEAFF
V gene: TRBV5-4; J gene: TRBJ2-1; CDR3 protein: CASSLVGQGYNEQFF
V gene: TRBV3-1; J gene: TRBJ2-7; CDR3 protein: CASSQADRPRDEQYF
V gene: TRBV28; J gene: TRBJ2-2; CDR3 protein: CASSFAAGGTGELFF
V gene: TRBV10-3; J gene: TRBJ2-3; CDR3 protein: CAISPSGASDTQYF
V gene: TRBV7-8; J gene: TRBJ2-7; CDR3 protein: CASSLHRGPSYEQYF
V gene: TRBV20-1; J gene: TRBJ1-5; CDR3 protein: CSASPSGGQPQHF